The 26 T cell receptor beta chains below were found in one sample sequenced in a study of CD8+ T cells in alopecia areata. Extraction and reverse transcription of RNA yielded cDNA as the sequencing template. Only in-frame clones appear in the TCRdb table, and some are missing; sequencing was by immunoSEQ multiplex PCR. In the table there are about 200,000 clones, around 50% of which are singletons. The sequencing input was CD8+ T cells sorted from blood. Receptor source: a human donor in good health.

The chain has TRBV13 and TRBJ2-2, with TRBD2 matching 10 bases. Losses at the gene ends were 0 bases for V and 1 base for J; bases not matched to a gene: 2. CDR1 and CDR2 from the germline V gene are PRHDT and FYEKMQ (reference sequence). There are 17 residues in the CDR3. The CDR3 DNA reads TGTGCCAGCAGCTTAGGCCGACTAGCGGGGAACACCGGGGAGCTGTTTTTT. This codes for CASSLGRLAGNTGELFF.

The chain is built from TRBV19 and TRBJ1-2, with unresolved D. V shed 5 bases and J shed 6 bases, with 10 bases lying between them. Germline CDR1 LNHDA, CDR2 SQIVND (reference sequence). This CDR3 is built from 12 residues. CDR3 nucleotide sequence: TGTGCCAGTAGTTTATCGGGGAATGGCTACACCTTC. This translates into CASSLSGNGYTF.

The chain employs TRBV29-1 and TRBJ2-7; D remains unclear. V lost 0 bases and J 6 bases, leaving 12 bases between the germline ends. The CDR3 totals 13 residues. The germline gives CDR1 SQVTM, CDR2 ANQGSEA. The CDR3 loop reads CSVEDLGLGEQYF. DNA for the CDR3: TGCAGCGTTGAAGACCTCGGGCTGGGCGAGCAGTACTTC.

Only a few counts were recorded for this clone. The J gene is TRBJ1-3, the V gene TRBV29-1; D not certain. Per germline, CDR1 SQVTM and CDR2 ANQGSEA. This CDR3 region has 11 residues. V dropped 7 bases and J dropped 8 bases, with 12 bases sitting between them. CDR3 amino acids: CSAPSGDTIYF. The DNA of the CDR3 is TGCAGCGCTCCGTCCGGCGACACCATATATTTT.

As DNA, the CDR3 is TGCAGCTCCCCCCGGGGAGCTGAGCAGTTCTTC. Protein product: CSSPRGAEQFF. The chain uses TRBV29-1 and TRBJ2-1, with a tentative D call TRBD2 (5 bases). Trimming removed 8 bases from V and 9 bases from J, with 14 bases in between. The V gene's germline CDR1 is SQVTM and CDR2 ANQGSEA. The CDR3 runs 11 residues.

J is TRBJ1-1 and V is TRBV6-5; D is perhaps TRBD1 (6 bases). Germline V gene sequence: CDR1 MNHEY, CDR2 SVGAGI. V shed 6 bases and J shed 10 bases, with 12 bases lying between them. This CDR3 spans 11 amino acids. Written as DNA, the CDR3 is TGTGCCAGCAGCCACGAGGGGGTAGCTTTCTTT. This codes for CASSHEGVAFF.

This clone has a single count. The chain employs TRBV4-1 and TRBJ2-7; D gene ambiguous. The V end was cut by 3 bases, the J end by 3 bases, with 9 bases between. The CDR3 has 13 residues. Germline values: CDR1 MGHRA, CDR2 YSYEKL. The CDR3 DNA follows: TGCGCCAGCAGCCACGGTATCTTCTACGAGCAGTACTTC. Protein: CASSHGIFYEQYF.

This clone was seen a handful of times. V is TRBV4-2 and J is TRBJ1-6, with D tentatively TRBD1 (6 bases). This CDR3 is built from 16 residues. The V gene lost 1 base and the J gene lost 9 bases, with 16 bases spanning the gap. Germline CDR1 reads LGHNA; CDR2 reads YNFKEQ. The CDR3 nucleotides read TGTGCCAGCAGCCAAGCCGGACAGTCGTTTTTTTCACCCCTCCACTTT. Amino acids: CASSQAGQSFFSPLHF.

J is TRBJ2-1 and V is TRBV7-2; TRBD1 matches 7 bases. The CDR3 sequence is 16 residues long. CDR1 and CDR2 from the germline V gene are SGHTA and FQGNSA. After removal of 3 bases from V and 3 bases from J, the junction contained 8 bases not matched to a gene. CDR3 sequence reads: CASSFRQGGIYNEQFF. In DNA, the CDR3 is TGTGCCAGCAGCTTCCGACAGGGTGGAATCTACAATGAGCAGTTCTTC.

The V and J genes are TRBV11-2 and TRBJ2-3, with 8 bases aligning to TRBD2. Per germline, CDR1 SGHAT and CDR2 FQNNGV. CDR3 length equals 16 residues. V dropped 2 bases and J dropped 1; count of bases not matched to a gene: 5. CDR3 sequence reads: CASSLLAGRGTDTQYF. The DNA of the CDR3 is TGTGCCAGCAGCTTACTAGCGGGCCGGGGCACAGATACGCAGTATTTT.

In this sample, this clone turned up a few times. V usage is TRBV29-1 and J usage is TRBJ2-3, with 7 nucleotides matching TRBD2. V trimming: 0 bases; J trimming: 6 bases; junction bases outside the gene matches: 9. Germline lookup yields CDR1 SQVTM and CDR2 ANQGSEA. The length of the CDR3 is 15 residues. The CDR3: CSVEDRSGGEDTQYF. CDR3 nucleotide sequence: TGCAGCGTTGAAGACCGATCGGGGGGAGAGGATACGCAGTATTTT.

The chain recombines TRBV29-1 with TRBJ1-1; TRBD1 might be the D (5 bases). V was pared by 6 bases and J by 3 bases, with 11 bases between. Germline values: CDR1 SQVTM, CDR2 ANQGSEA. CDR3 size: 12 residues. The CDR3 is CSVPWGDTEAFF. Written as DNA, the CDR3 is TGCAGCGTGCCCTGGGGGGACACTGAAGCTTTCTTT.

CDR3 in DNA: TGCGCCACCATTGGCCTTAGGGCCCCGGACATTATGAACACTGAAGCTTTCTTT. Amino acid sequence: CATIGLRAPDIMNTEAFF. The chain couples TRBV10-1 to TRBJ1-1; possibly TRBD1 for D (5 bases). The V and J ends lost 10 bases and 0 bases respectively, with 27 bases between them. The CDR3 has 18 amino acids. Germline values: CDR1 WNHNN, CDR2 SYGVQD (reference sequence).

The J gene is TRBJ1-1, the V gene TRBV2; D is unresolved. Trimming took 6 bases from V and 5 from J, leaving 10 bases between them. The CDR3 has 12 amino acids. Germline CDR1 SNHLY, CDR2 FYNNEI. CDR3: CASRVVGTEAFF. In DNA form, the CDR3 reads TGTGCCAGCAGGGTCGTTGGAACTGAAGCTTTCTTT.

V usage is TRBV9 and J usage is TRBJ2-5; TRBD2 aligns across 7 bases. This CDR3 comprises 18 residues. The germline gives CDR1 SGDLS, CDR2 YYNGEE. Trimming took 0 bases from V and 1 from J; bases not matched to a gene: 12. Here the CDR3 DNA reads TGTGCCAGCAGCGTAGGGGGACCGGGACTACCGATCCAAGAGACCCAGTACTTC. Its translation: CASSVGGPGLPIQETQYF.

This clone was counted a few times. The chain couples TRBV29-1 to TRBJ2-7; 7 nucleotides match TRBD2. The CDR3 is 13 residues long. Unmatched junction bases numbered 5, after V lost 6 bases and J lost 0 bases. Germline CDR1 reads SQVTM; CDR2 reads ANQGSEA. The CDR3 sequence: CSVKTSLSYEQYF. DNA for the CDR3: TGCAGCGTCAAGACTAGCCTCTCCTACGAGCAGTACTTC.

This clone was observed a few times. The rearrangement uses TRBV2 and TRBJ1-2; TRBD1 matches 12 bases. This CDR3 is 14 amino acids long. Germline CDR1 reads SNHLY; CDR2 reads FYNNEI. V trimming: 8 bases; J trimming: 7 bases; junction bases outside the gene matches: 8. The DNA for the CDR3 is TGTGCCAGCTTTACGGGACAGGGGGCCGTTGGCTACACCTTC. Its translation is CASFTGQGAVGYTF.

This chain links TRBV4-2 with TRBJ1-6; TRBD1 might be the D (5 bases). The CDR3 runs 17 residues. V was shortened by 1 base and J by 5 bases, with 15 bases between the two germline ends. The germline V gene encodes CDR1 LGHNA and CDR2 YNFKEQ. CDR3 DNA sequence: TGTGCCAGCAGCCAAGTGGTCCAGGGACGGAATAATTCACCCCTCCACTTT. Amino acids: CASSQVVQGRNNSPLHF.

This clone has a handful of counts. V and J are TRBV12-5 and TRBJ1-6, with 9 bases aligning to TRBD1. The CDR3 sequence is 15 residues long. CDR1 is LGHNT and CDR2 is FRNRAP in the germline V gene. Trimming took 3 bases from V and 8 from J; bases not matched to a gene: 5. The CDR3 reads CASGFKQGADSPLHF. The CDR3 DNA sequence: TGTGCTAGTGGTTTCAAACAGGGGGCTGATTCACCCCTCCACTTT. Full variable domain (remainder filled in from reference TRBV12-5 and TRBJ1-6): DARVTQTPRHKVTEMGQEVTMRCQPILGHNTVFWYRQTMMQGLELLAYFRNRAPLDDSGMPKDRFSAEMPDATLATLKIQPSEPRDSAVYFCASGFKQGADSPLHFGNGTRLTVT.

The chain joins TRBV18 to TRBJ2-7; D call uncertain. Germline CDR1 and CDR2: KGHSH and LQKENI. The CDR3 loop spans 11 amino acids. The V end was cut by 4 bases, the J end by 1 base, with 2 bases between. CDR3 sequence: CASSLSYEQYF. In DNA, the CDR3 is TGTGCCAGCTCACTATCCTACGAGCAGTACTTC.

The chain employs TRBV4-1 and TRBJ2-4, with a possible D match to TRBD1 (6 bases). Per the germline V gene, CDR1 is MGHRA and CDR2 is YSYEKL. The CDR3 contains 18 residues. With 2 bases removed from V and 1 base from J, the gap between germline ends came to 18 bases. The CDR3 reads CASSQSDRPWEAKNIQYF. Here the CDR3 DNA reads TGCGCCAGCAGCCAATCCGACAGGCCTTGGGAGGCCAAAAACATTCAGTACTTC.

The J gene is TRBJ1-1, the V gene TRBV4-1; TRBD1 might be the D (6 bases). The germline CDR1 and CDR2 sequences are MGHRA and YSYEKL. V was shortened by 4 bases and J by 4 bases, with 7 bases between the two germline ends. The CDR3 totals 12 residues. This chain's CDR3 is CASSPTGTEAFF. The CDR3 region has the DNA TGCGCCAGCAGCCCGACAGGCACTGAAGCTTTCTTT.

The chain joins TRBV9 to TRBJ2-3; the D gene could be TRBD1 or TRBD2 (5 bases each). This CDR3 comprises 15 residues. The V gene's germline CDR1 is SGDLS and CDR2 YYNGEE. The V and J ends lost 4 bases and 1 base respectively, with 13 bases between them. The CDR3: CASSPGTSGTDTQYF. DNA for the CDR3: TGTGCCAGCAGCCCAGGGACCTCCGGCACAGATACGCAGTATTTT. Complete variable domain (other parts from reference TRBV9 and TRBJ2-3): DSGVTQTPKHLITATGQRVTLRCSPRSGDLSVYWYQQSLDQGLQFLIQYYNGEERAKGNILERFSAQQFPDLHSELNLSSLELGDSALYFCASSPGTSGTDTQYFGPGTRLTVL.

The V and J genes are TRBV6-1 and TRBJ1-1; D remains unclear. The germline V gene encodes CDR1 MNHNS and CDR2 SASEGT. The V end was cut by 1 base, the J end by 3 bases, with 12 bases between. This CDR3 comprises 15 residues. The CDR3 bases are TGTGCCAGCAGTGAAGGAGTAGCGCAGGACACTGAAGCTTTCTTT. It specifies CASSEGVAQDTEAFF.

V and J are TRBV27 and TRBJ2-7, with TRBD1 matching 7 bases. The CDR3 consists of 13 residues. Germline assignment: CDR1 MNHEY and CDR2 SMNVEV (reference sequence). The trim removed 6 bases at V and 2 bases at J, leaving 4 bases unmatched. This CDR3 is CASRRQGAYEQYF. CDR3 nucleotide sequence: TGTGCCAGCAGGAGGCAGGGGGCCTACGAGCAGTACTTC.

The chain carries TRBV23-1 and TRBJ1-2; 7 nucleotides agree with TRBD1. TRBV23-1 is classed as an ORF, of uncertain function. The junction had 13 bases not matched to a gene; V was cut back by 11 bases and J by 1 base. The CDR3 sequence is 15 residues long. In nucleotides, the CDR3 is TGCGCCGGGAGAGGGACAGCGCCCAATAACTATGGCTACACCTTC. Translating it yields CAGRGTAPNNYGYTF.